These 26 T cell receptor beta chains came from one sample sequenced in a study of cytomegalovirus exposure and HLA in healthy donors. The repertoire was sequenced with immunoSEQ multiplex PCR; TCRdb's copy has only in-frame clones and lacks some. The sample lists about 63,000 clones; around 89% were seen once. The specimen was PBMCs. These TCRs come from a young woman in good health and CMV-seronegative.

CDR3 sequence (DNA): TGCAGCGTTCTACCAGGGATGGAGACCCAGTACTTC. Translated: CSVLPGMETQYF. This chain joins TRBV29-1 and TRBJ2-5; possible D gene TRBD1, 5 bases. The CDR3 is made up of 12 amino acids. The V gene's germline CDR1 is SQVTM and CDR2 ANQGSEA. With 5 bases removed from V and 5 bases from J, the gap between germline ends came to 12 bases.

V and J are TRBV30 and TRBJ1-6, with 7 bases fitting TRBD1. This CDR3 has 14 amino acids. J lost 10 bases, V lost 0 bases, and 6 bases had no gene match. Germline V CDR1 and CDR2: GTSNPN, SVGIG (reference sequence). The CDR3 loop reads CAWSVGQGGSPLHF. The CDR3, as DNA: TGTGCCTGGAGTGTGGGCCAGGGGGGATCACCCCTCCACTTT.

V and J are TRBV11-3 and TRBJ2-1; 8 bases map to TRBD2. The CDR3 is 14 residues long. J lost 3 bases, V lost 5 bases, and 3 bases had no gene match. Per germline, CDR1 SGHNT and CDR2 YENEEA. CDR3 protein: CASSLAGLYNEQFF. In DNA form, the CDR3 reads TGTGCCAGCAGCCTAGCGGGTCTCTACAATGAGCAGTTCTTC.

In its sample, this clone was seen a few times. The chain couples TRBV6-1 to TRBJ2-5, with TRBD2 matching 10 bases. The V segment lost 4 bases and the J segment 5 bases; nucleotides outside the gene matches: 7. Per germline, CDR1 MNHNS and CDR2 SASEGT. The CDR3 spans 15 residues. CDR3 coding DNA: TGTGCCAGCAGTGTACTAGCGGGACAGCGGGAGACCCAGTACTTC. It codes for CASSVLAGQRETQYF.

The chain links TRBV27 to TRBJ2-3; tentatively, D is TRBD1 (5 bases). The V gene lost 6 bases and the J gene lost 9 bases, with 13 bases spanning the gap. This CDR3 is built from 12 residues. The V gene's germline CDR1 is MNHEY and CDR2 SMNVEV (reference sequence). The CDR3 loop is CASSKQGVTQYF. The DNA of the CDR3 is TGTGCCAGCAGCAAACAAGGGGTCACGCAGTATTTT.

The chain couples TRBV28 to TRBJ1-1; TRBD1 agrees at 8 bases. Trimming cost V 7 bases and J 4 bases; bases outside gene matches: 5. Looked up from germline, CDR1 is MDHEN and CDR2 is SYDVKM. The CDR3 has 13 amino acids. The CDR3 reads CASTPTGGTEAFF. CDR3 DNA: TGTGCCAGCACCCCAACAGGGGGCACTGAAGCTTTCTTT.

The V call is TRBV7-9, the J call TRBJ1-5; 7 nucleotides agree with TRBD1. The CDR3 totals 13 residues. CDR1 and CDR2 from the germline V gene are SEHNR and FQNEAQ (reference sequence). Losses at the gene ends were 5 bases for V and 4 bases for J; bases not matched to a gene: 2. CDR3 nucleotides: TGTGCCAGCAGCCTGGGACAGAATCAGCCCCAGCATTTT. Translation: CASSLGQNQPQHF. Full variable domain (remainder filled in from reference TRBV7-9 and TRBJ1-5): DTGVSQNPRHKITKRGQNVTFRCDPISEHNRLYWYRQTLGQGPEFLTYFQNEAQLEKSRLLSDRFSAERPKGSFSTLEIQRTEQGDSAMYLCASSLGQNQPQHFGDGTRLSIL.

The genes are TRBV19 and TRBJ1-6, with TRBD1 matching over 8 bases. The CDR3 is 16 amino acids. CDR1 is LNHDA, CDR2 SQIVND, per germline (reference sequence). Germline trimming cut 4 bases from V and 7 bases from J; bases unmatched to any gene: 9. The CDR3 DNA reads as TGTGCCAGTAGTACCTCCGGGACAGGTGTAAATTCACCCCTCCACTTT. This sequence encodes CASSTSGTGVNSPLHF.

CDR3: CASSYEEGYGYTF. In DNA, the CDR3 is TGTGCCAGCAGCTATGAAGAGGGCTATGGCTACACCTTC. This chain uses TRBV7-6 with TRBJ1-2; no clear D gene. V was clipped by 4 bases and J by 4 bases, with 10 bases between them. The CDR3 totals 13 residues. Germline V gives CDR1 SGHVS, CDR2 FNYEAQ.

In nucleotides, the CDR3 is TGTGCCAGCAGTGGACAGGCCTATGGCTACACCTTC. Translating it yields CASSGQAYGYTF. This sequence joins TRBV27 and TRBJ1-2; 7 nucleotides align to TRBD1. This CDR3 has 12 residues. The V gene end was trimmed by 5 bases and the J gene end by 4 bases; junction bases not matched to a gene: 1. CDR1 and CDR2 from the germline V gene are MNHEY and SMNVEV (reference sequence).

The chain recombines TRBV7-6 with TRBJ2-1; 8 positions match TRBD1. Germline loops: CDR1 SGHVS, CDR2 FNYEAQ. With V trimmed by 6 bases and J by 7 bases, 5 bases remained unmatched. The CDR3 runs to 13 residues. CDR3: CASSSDRGNEQFF. The CDR3 DNA reads as TGTGCCAGCAGTTCAGACAGGGGTAATGAGCAGTTCTTC.

The gene calls are TRBV28 and TRBJ1-2, with D uncertain. With 4 bases removed from V and 2 bases from J, the gap between germline ends came to 5 bases. The CDR3 covers 12 residues. The V gene's germline CDR1 is MDHEN and CDR2 SYDVKM. CDR3: CASSSQNYGYTF. CDR3 nucleotides: TGTGCCAGCAGTTCACAAAACTATGGCTACACCTTC.

Worth noting for this clone: The junction departs from the called germline gene at one end, perhaps through a read error. The V and J genes are TRBV5-1 and TRBJ1-1; D gene ambiguous. Per the germline V gene, CDR1 is SGHRS and CDR2 is YFSETQ. This CDR3 comprises 15 residues. Here the CDR3 reads CANSEAIEMNTEAFF. The CDR3 DNA follows: TGCGCCAACAGCGAAGCGATCGAAATGAACACTGAAGCTTTCTTT. Full variable domain (rest looked up from reference TRBV5-1 and TRBJ1-1): KAGVTQTPRYLIKTRGQQVTLSCSPISGHRSVSWYQQTPGQGLQFLFEYFSETQRNKGNFPGRFSGRQFSNSRSEMNVSTLELGDSALYLCANSEAIEMNTEAFFGQGTRLTVV.

V usage is TRBV7-9 and J usage is TRBJ1-4; weak D call: TRBD1 (5 bases). Looked up from germline, CDR1 is SEHNR and CDR2 is FQNEAQ (reference sequence). Trimming took off 9 bases at V and 10 bases at J, with 18 bases between the two ends. The CDR3 loop spans 13 amino acids. The DNA for the CDR3 is TGTGCCAGATGGGGGAGGGTCTCTATAAAACTGTTTTTT. Translated: CARWGRVSIKLFF.

The chain combines TRBV4-1 with TRBJ2-3; possibly TRBD1 for D (8 bases). This CDR3 has 18 residues. Germline V gene data show CDR1 as MGHRA and CDR2 as YSYEKL. Trimming stripped 1 base from V and 4 bases from J, with 21 bases between. The CDR3 nucleotides are TGCGCCAGCAGCCAAGGAGCACAGGGGGGGGTCTATTCAGATACGCAGTATTTT. Translating gives CASSQGAQGGVYSDTQYF.

The CDR3 spells CASSLGQPSSGNTIYF. The CDR3 DNA sequence: TGTGCCAGCAGCTTAGGACAGCCGAGCTCTGGAAACACCATATATTTT. This chain joins TRBV7-2 and TRBJ1-3, with TRBD1 as a possible D gene (5 bases). The length of the CDR3 is 16 residues. With 1 base removed from V and 0 bases from J, the gap between germline ends came to 10 bases. CDR1 is SGHTA, CDR2 FQGNSA, per germline.

The chain employs TRBV28 and TRBJ1-2, with D tentatively TRBD1 (6 bases). Trimming pared 5 bases from V and 3 bases from J, leaving 16 bases between. Germline V gene data show CDR1 as MDHEN and CDR2 as SYDVKM. This CDR3 is built from 15 residues. The CDR3 spells CASSPGGGLDYGYTF. The CDR3 DNA reads TGTGCCAGCAGTCCCGGGGGGGGGCTCGACTATGGCTACACCTTC.

The genes are TRBV5-4 and TRBJ2-7, with TRBD2 as a possible D gene (5 bases). Germline V gives CDR1 SGHNT, CDR2 YYREEE (reference sequence). V shed 3 bases and J shed 2 bases, with 12 bases lying between them. The CDR3 has 14 residues. This CDR3 reads CASSSRRETYEQYF. In DNA, the CDR3 is TGTGCCAGCAGCTCCCGCCGGGAAACCTACGAGCAGTACTTC.

CDR3 DNA sequence: TGCGCCAGCAGCTCATCGGGATCTGGGGAGCTGTTTTTT. Residues: CASSSSGSGELFF. The chain combines TRBV5-1 with TRBJ2-2; D might be TRBD2 (5 bases). The CDR3 is made up of 13 amino acids. In germline, CDR1 is SGHRS, CDR2 YFSETQ. Trimming took 3 bases from V and 8 from J, leaving 11 bases between them.

Only one count was recorded for this clone. The chain couples TRBV7-8 to TRBJ1-3; 10 bases agree with TRBD1. J gave up 2 bases and V 4 bases, and 5 bases lay outside the gene matches. Germline V lookup: CDR1 SGHVS, CDR2 FQNEAQ. The length of the CDR3 is 16 residues. The CDR3 here is CASSSPDRGTGNTIYF. The DNA of the CDR3 is TGTGCCAGCAGCTCACCGGACAGGGGGACTGGAAACACCATATATTTT. Together with reference TRBV7-8 and TRBJ1-3, the CDR3 gives the full variable domain: GAGVSQSPRYKVAKRGQDVALRCDPISGHVSLFWYQQALGQGPEFLTYFQNEAQLDKSGLPSDRFFAERPEGSVSTLKIQRTQQEDSAVYLCASSSPDRGTGNTIYFGEGSWLTVV.

The chain uses TRBV5-1 and TRBJ1-2, with D perhaps matching TRBD1 (5 bases). CDR3 size: 14 residues. The V gene lost 2 bases and the J gene lost 6 bases, with 14 bases spanning the gap. Per germline, CDR1 SGHRS and CDR2 YFSETQ. CDR3 coding DNA: TGCGCCAGCAGCTTAGTAACTCAGGGTGATGGCTACACCTTC. This gives the protein CASSLVTQGDGYTF.

This clone has a single count. This chain links TRBV11-2 with TRBJ2-7; D is perhaps TRBD1 (5 bases). The CDR3 extends over 14 amino acids. Trimming stripped 2 bases from V and 3 bases from J, with 11 bases between. Germline lookup yields CDR1 SGHAT and CDR2 FQNNGV. CDR3 sequence reads: CASSLSRVFYEQYF. In DNA form, the CDR3 reads TGTGCCAGCAGCTTATCCAGGGTATTCTACGAGCAGTACTTC.

The V call is TRBV15, the J call TRBJ1-1; TRBD1 aligns across 8 bases. The CDR3 contains 15 residues. The germline V gene has CDR1 LNHNV and CDR2 YYDKDF (reference sequence). With V trimmed by 3 bases and J by 9 bases, 12 bases remained unmatched. Written as DNA, the CDR3 is TGTGCCACCAGCAGGGACAGGGTTCGGGGCACCAAAGCTTTCTTT. It specifies CATSRDRVRGTKAFF.

The chain combines TRBV28 with TRBJ1-3; TRBD1 aligns across 12 bases. The V segment lost 4 bases and the J segment 5 bases; nucleotides outside the gene matches: 6. Germline V lookup: CDR1 MDHEN, CDR2 SYDVKM. This CDR3 is 16 amino acids long. CDR3 coding DNA: TGTGCCAGCAGTTCGTCCGGGACAGGGGGCAGAAACACCATATATTTT. Its protein is CASSSSGTGGRNTIYF.

The J gene is TRBJ1-1, the V gene TRBV4-1; no clear D. The germline CDR1 and CDR2 sequences are MGHRA and YSYEKL. Trimming took 3 bases from V and 5 from J, leaving 13 bases between them. There are 14 residues in the CDR3. CDR3 bases: TGCGCCAGCAGCCACCCTCCAGTCGGGACTGAAGCTTTCTTT. Its translation: CASSHPPVGTEAFF.

The V and J genes are TRBV18 and TRBJ2-3; 7 positions agree with TRBD1. This CDR3 is built from 16 residues. J was trimmed by 0 bases and V by 2 bases; bases with no gene match: 5. The germline gives CDR1 KGHSH, CDR2 LQKENI. CDR3 residues: CASSPLAQGSTDTQYF. The CDR3 coding sequence is TGTGCCAGCTCACCATTGGCACAGGGGAGCACAGATACGCAGTATTTT.